These T cell receptor beta chains were read from a single sample in a study of blood T cell repertoires in COVID-19. Repertoires were generated with immunoSEQ multiplex PCR, while TCRdb's copy carries only in-frame clones and drops some. Among about 100,000 clones listed, around 85% were seen once. Input material: peripheral blood. All receptors come from a woman in her seventies with active or convalescent COVID-19. Each CDR3 is given with its conserved first and last residue. The D gene is left open where the match is weak. The size of a clone is reported for some rows only, either as once, few or many, or as a class for expanded clones.

DNA: TGTGCCAGTAGTATCGGCCTTAGGGACACATCCCACGAGCAGTACTTC; CDR3: CASSIGLRDTSHEQYF; V: TRBV19; size: .; J: TRBJ2-7; D: .
DNA: TGTGCCAGTAGTATAGACTCGGGGACTATTAGCACAGATACGCAGTATTTT; CDR3: CASSIDSGTISTDTQYF; V: TRBV19; size: .; J: TRBJ2-3; D: TRBD2
DNA: TGTGCCAGCACCCACAACAATGATGAGCAGTTCTTC; CDR3: CASTHNNDEQFF; V: TRBV12-3/TRBV12-4; size: .; J: TRBJ2-1; D: .
DNA: TGTGCCATAAAAGGGGGCGACTATGGCTACACCTTC; CDR3: CAIKGGDYGYTF; V: TRBV10-3; size: few; J: TRBJ1-2; D: TRBD1
DNA: TGTGCCAGCAGCTTCTTAAACACCGGGGAGCTGTTTTTT; CDR3: CASSFLNTGELFF; V: TRBV7-9; size: .; J: TRBJ2-2; D: .
DNA: TGTGCCAGCAGTTACGCTGGACTAGCGGGTCCCGATGAGCAGTTCTTC; CDR3: CASSYAGLAGPDEQFF; V: TRBV6-5; size: .; J: TRBJ2-1; D: TRBD2
DNA: TGTGCCAGCAGTTCCGCCGGGGGAGGTGGAAACACCATATATTTT; CDR3: CASSSAGGGGNTIYF; V: TRBV27; size: .; J: TRBJ1-3; D: .
DNA: TGTGCCAGCAAGCTTGGAGCTGGGGCCAACGTCCTGACTTTC; CDR3: CASKLGAGANVLTF; V: TRBV5-6; size: .; J: TRBJ2-6; D: .
DNA: TGTGCCAGCAGCGTAGACAGGGTTAATTCACCCCTCCACTTT; CDR3: CASSVDRVNSPLHF; V: TRBV9; size: .; J: TRBJ1-6; D: .
DNA: TGTGCCAGCAGCCCGTTCACCGGGGAGCTGTTTTTT; CDR3: CASSPFTGELFF; V: TRBV7-2; size: .; J: TRBJ2-2; D: .
DNA: TGTGCCAGCAGTCTCGACATCTACGAGCAGTACTTC; CDR3: CASSLDIYEQYF; V: TRBV5-5; size: .; J: TRBJ2-7; D: .
DNA: TGCGCCAGCAGCCAAGATTTGGGGGCGTATGAGACCCAGTACTTC; CDR3: CASSQDLGAYETQYF; V: TRBV4-1; size: .; J: TRBJ2-5; D: .
DNA: TGTGCCAGCTCACAGTGGACTAGCGGGAGTAACGGTGAGCAGTTCTTC; CDR3: CASSQWTSGSNGEQFF; V: TRBV18; size: .; J: TRBJ2-1; D: TRBD2
DNA: TGTGCCACCAGTGCCCTCAATTCAGGGGGCGCCTCCGGGGAGCTGTTTTTT; CDR3: CATSALNSGGASGELFF; V: TRBV24-1; size: .; J: TRBJ2-2; D: TRBD1
DNA: TGTGCCAGCAGCTTAGGCGGGACAGGGAGGTTTTTCTTT; CDR3: CASSLGGTGRFFF; V: TRBV7-3; size: .; J: TRBJ1-1; D: TRBD1
DNA: TGTGCCAGTACCCCCGTGGCGGGGACCACAGATACGCAGTATTTT; CDR3: CASTPVAGTTDTQYF; V: TRBV19; size: .; J: TRBJ2-3; D: .
DNA: TGTGCCAGCAGCTTAGGCAGGACCTATAATTCACCCCTCCACTTT; CDR3: CASSLGRTYNSPLHF; V: TRBV7-2; size: .; J: TRBJ1-6; D: .
DNA: TGTGCCAGCAGCTTAGGGGGCCGAGGCGGCAATCAGCCCCAGCATTTT; CDR3: CASSLGGRGGNQPQHF; V: TRBV5-8; size: .; J: TRBJ1-5; D: TRBD1
DNA: TGTGCCAGCAGTTACCGGTTGATCGAGACAGTATCCTACGAGCAGTACTTC; CDR3: CASSYRLIETVSYEQYF; V: TRBV6-2/TRBV6-3; size: few; J: TRBJ2-7; D: .
DNA: TGTGCCAGCGGGACAGGGTTTTTCGGGGAGCAGTTCTTC; CDR3: CASGTGFFGEQFF; V: TRBV11-3; size: .; J: TRBJ2-1; D: TRBD1
DNA: TGTGCAAGTCGCACCCCCACAGGGGCGCCGGGAGGGCGAGCCAAAAACATTCAGTACTTC; CDR3: CASRTPTGAPGGRAKNIQYF; V: TRBV12-2; size: .; J: TRBJ2-4; D: .
DNA: TGTGCCAGCAGGACTACAGGGAATCCGGGCAATCAGCCCCAGCATTTT; CDR3: CASRTTGNPGNQPQHF; V: TRBV2; size: .; J: TRBJ1-5; D: .
DNA: TGCGCCAGCAGCCAAGTGGGGGGAAACTACGAGCAGTACTTC; CDR3: CASSQVGGNYEQYF; V: TRBV4-1; size: .; J: TRBJ2-7; D: .
DNA: TGTGCCAGCAGCACCCCAGGGGGAAATGGAAACACCATATATTTT; CDR3: CASSTPGGNGNTIYF; V: TRBV28; size: .; J: TRBJ1-3; D: TRBD1
DNA: TGTGCCAGCAGCTTAGATACGGGGGGGCGGCAGTTCTTC; CDR3: CASSLDTGGRQFF; V: TRBV5-6; size: .; J: TRBJ2-1; D: TRBD2
DNA: TGTGCCAGCTCACCGACTAGCGGGTCCTACAATGAGCAGTTCTTC; CDR3: CASSPTSGSYNEQFF; V: TRBV18; size: .; J: TRBJ2-1; D: TRBD2
DNA: TGTGCCATCAGTGAGAGGGGCAATGAGCAGTTCTTC; CDR3: CAISERGNEQFF; V: TRBV10-3; size: .; J: TRBJ2-1; D: .
DNA: TGTGCCAGCAGCCCCGGGACAGGGAGGTCCTACGAGCAGTACTTC; CDR3: CASSPGTGRSYEQYF; V: TRBV7-2; size: .; J: TRBJ2-7; D: TRBD1
DNA: TGCGCCAGCGCCGTAGGGGCTAGCGGACTCTCGGGGGGTACGCAGTATTTT; CDR3: CASAVGASGLSGGTQYF; V: TRBV10-2; size: .; J: TRBJ2-3; D: TRBD2